This record covers a single T cell receptor (beta chain). This specimen comes from a study of blood T cell repertoires in COVID-19. Overall study context: PBMCs, B-cell-depleted T cells, or T cells provided the cDNA or gDNA that made up the material.

Measured with immunoSEQ multiplex PCR; TCRdb has only the in-frame clones, and not every one. The table has 150,000 or so clones, approximately 80% seen once. Trimming took 5 bases from V and 6 from J; bases not matched to a gene: 9. From germline, CDR1 is MNHEY and CDR2 SVGEGT. The CDR3 loop spans 14 amino acids. The TCR was taken from a man in his fifties or sixties who had recovered from COVID-19. Specimen: PBMCs or T cells enriched from blood (not recorded which). J is TRBJ1-2 and V is TRBV6-2 or TRBV6-3, with TRBD1 matching over 7 bases. The CDR3 spells CASSTWTGLHGYTF. The CDR3 DNA reads TGTGCCAGCAGTACCTGGACAGGCCTGCATGGCTACACCTTC.